This TCR beta chain was sequenced during a study of blood T cells in healthy people across ages. Next came a second PCR, run for about 7 to 12 cycles, which used a sample-barcoded 5' primer along with a J-beta primer mix. TCRdb ran MiXCR on the 5' RACE reads and lists one entry per CDR3 protein. The sample includes approximately 580,000 distinct CDR3 sequences, approximately 25% of them seen just once. This clonotype was observed a handful of times. V was shortened by 5 bases and J by 8 bases, with 12 bases between the two germline ends. This CDR3 is built from 12 residues. CDR1 and CDR2 (germline): SQVTM, ANQGSEA. The donors, aged 6 to 90, were healthy Caucasians from Russia. Donors each provided around 9 milliliters of peripheral blood. The sample also formed part of further work on T cells of mothers and their children.

The sequence derives from a boy younger than 18 in good health. The rearrangement uses TRBV29-1 and TRBJ1-4; D not resolved. Sequences were obtained from blood. The CDR3 spells CSVILVEEKLFF. The CDR3 DNA reads as TGCAGCGTTATATTAGTGGAAGAAAAACTGTTTTTT.